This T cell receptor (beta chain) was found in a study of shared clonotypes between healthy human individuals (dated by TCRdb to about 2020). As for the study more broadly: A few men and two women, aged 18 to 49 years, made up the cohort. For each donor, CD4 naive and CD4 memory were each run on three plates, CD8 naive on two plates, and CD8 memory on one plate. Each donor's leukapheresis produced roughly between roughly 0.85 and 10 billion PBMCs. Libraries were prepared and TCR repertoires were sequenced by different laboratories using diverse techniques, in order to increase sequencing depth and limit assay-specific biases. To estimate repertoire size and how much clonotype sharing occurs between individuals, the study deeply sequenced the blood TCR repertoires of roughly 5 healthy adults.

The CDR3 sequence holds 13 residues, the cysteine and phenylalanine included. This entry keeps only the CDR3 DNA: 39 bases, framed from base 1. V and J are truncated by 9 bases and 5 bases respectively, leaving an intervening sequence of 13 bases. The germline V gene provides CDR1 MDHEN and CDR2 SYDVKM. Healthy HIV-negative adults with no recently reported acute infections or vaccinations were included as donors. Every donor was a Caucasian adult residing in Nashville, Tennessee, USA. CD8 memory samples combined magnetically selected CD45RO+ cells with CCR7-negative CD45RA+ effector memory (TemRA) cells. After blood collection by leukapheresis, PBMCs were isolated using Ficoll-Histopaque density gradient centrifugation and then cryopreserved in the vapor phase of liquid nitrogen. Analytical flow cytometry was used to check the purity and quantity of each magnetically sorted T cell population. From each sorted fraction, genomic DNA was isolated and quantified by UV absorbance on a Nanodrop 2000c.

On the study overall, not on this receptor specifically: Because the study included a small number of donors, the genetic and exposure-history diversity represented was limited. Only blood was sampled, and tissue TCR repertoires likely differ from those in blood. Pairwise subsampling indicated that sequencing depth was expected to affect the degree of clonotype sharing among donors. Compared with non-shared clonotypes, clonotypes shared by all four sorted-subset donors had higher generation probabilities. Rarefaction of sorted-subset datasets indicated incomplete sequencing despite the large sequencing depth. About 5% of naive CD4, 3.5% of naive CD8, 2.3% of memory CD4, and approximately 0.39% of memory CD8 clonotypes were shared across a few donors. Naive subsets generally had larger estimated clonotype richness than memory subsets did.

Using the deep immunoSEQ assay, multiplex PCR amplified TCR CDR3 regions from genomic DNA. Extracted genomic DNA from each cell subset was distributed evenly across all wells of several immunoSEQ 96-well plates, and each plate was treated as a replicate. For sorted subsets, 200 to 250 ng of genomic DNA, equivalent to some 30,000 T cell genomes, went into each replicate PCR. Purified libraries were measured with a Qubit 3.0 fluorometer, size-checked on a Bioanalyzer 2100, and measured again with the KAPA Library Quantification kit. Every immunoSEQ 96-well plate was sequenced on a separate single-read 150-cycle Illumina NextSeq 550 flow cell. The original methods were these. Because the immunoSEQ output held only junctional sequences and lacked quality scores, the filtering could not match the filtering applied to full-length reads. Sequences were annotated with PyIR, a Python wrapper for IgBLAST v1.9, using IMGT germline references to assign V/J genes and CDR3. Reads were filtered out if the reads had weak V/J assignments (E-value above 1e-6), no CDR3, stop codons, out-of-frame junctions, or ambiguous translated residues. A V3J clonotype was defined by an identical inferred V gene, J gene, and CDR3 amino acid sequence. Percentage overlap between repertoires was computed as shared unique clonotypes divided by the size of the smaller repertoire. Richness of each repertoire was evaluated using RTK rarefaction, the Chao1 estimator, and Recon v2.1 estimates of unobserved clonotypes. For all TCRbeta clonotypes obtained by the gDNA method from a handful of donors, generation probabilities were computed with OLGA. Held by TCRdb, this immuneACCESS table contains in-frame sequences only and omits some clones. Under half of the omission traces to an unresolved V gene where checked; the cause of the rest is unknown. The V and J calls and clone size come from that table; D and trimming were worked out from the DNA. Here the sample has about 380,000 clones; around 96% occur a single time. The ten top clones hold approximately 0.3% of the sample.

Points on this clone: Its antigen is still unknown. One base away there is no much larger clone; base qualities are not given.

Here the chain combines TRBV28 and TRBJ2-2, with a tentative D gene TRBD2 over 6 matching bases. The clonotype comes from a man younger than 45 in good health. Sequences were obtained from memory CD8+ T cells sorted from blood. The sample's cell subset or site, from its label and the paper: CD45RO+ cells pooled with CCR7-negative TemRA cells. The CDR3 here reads CASLRETTGELFF. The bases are TGTGCCAGTTTACGGGAGACGACCGGGGAGCTGTTTTTT.